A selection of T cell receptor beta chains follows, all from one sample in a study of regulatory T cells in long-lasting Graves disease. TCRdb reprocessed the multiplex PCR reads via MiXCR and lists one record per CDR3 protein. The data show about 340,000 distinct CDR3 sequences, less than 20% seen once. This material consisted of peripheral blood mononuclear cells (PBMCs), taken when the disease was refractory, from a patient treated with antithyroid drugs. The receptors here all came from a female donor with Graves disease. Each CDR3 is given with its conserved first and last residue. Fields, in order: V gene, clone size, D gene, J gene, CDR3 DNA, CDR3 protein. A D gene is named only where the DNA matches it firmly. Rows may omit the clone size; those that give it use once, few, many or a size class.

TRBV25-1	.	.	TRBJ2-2	TGTGCCAGCAGAGGGACTCTAGCGCCCGGGGAGCTGTTTTTT	CASRGTLAPGELFF
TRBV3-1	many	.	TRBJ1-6	TGTGCCTTCCACGCTTCCCTCCACTTT	CAFHASLHF
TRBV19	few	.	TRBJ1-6	TGTGCCAGTAGGGAGGGCTCCTCCAATTCACCCCCCCACTTT	CASREGSSNSPPHF
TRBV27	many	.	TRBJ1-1	TGTGCCAGCAGTTCCCGAGGGTTCCCCACTGAAGCTTTCTTT	CASSSRGFPTEAFF
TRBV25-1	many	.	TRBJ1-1	TGTGCCAGCAGTCCCGGGCCACAGATGAACACTGAAGCTTTCTTT	CASSPGPQMNTEAFF
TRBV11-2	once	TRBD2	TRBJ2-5	TGTGCCAGCAGCCCCAGACTAGCGGGTTTCGAGACCCAGTACTTC	CASSPRLAGFETQYF
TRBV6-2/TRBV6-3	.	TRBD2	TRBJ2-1	TGTGCCAGCAGTTACCCCGGGACTAGCGGGAGTACAGGGAATGAGCAGTTCTTC	CASSYPGTSGSTGNEQFF
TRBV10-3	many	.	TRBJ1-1	TGTGCCATCGGGGTGCGTTCAGACACTGAAGCTTTCTTT	CAIGVRSDTEAFF
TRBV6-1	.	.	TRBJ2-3	TGTGCCAGCAGCCCTACAGGGATGGGGGGCACAGATACGCAGTATTTT	CASSPTGMGGTDTQYF
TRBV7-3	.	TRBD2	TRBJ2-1	TGTGCCAGCAGCGCCCTGCTAGCGGGAGAAAACAATGAGCAGTTCTTC	CASSALLAGENNEQFF
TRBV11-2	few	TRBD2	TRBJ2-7	TGTGCCAGCAGCTTAACCTCAAGCGGGAGGGCTGGCGAGCAGTACTTC	CASSLTSSGRAGEQYF
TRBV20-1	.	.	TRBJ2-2	TGCAGTGCTAGAGGGGACACAAACACCGGGGAGCTGTTTTTT	CSARGDTNTGELFF
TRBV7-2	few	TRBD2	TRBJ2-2	TGTGCCAGCAGCTTAGTGAGGGGTAGGGGACTAGCGGACACCGGGGAGCTGTTTTTT	CASSLVRGRGLADTGELFF
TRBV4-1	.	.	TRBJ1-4	TGCGCCAGCAGCCAAGATAGAATAAATGAAAAACTGTTTTTT	CASSQDRINEKLFF
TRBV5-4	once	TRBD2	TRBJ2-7	TGTGCCAGCAGCTTTACTAGCGGGATTTCCTACGAGCAGTACTTC	CASSFTSGISYEQYF
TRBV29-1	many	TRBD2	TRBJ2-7	TGCAGCGAGAAACCGGGACTAGCGTCCTACGAGCAGTACTTC	CSEKPGLASYEQYF
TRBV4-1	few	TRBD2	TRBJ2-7	TGCGCCAGCAGCCAATCCGGGACAGTACTAGCGGGAGAGGCCTACGAGCAGTACTTC	CASSQSGTVLAGEAYEQYF
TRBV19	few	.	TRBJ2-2	TGTGCCAGTAGTATGAGTCTAGCCTCCGGGGAGCTGTTTTTT	CASSMSLASGELFF
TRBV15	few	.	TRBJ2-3	TGTGCCACCAGCAGCCCCACAGGGAAAGTCACAGATACGCAGTATTTT	CATSSPTGKVTDTQYF
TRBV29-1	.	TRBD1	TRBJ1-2	TGCAGCGTCGCCGGGATAGGGGGCGCGGGCTATGGCTACACCTTC	CSVAGIGGAGYGYTF
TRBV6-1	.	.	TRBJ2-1	TGTGCCAGCAGTCGACTCTCCTACGTGGATGAGCAGTTCTTC	CASSRLSYVDEQFF
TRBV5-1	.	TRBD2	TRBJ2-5	TGCGCCAGCAGCTTCTTGACTAGCGGTTTAGGGACCCAGTACTTC	CASSFLTSGLGTQYF
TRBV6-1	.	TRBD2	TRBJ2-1	TGTGCCAGCAGCTTTAGCGGGAGTAGGAGGAATGAGCAGTTCTTC	CASSFSGSRRNEQFF
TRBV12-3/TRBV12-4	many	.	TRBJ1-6	TGTGCCAGCAGTTTAGGGGCCTTGGGAGGGAGCTCACCCCTCCACTTT	CASSLGALGGSSPLHF
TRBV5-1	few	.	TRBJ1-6	TGTGCCAGCAGCTTAGTGGGGACTGCTAATTCACCCCTCCACTTT	CASSLVGTANSPLHF
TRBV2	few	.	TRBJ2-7	TGTGCCAGCAGAGGGCTCCCCTACGAGCAGTACTTC	CASRGLPYEQYF
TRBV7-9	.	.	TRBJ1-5	TGTGCCAGCAGCTTCCCAGGGGACGATCAGCCCCAGCATTTT	CASSFPGDDQPQHF
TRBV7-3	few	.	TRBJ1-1	TGTGCCAGCAGCACCGCGGGGGTGAACACTGAAGCTTTCTTT	CASSTAGVNTEAFF
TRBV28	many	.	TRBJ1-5	TGTGCCAGCCTGGGCGGGGATCAGCCCCAGCATTTT	CASLGGDQPQHF
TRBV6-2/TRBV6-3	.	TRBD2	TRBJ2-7	TGTGCCAGCAGCAAATCCGGGACTAGCTACGAGCAGTACTTC	CASSKSGTSYEQYF
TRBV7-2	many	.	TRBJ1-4	TGTGCCAGCAGCCCAACCTTACGGAGTGAAAAACTGTTTTTT	CASSPTLRSEKLFF
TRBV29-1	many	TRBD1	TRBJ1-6	TGCAGCGCACGGGACAGCGGTAATTCACCCCTCCACTTT	CSARDSGNSPLHF
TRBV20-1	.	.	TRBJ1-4	TGCAGTGCTCCCTCCACAGCGAGGGGTGAAAAACTGTTTTTT	CSAPSTARGEKLFF
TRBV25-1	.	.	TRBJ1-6	TGTGCCAGCAGTGAGGGGGGTGAGGGACCCTATAATTCACCCCTCCACTTT	CASSEGGEGPYNSPLHF
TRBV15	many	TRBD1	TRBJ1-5	TGTGCCACCAGCAGGGACAGGGCTAGCAATCAGCCCCAGCATTTT	CATSRDRASNQPQHF
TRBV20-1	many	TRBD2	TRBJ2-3	TGCAGTGCTAGACCGCCGGGACTAGCGGGAGGCTCCACTAGCACAGATACGCAGTATTTT	CSARPPGLAGGSTSTDTQYF
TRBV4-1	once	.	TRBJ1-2	TGCGCCAGCAGCCAAGATCGGAGGGGGGACTATGGCTACACCTTC	CASSQDRRGDYGYTF
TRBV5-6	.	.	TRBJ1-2	TGTGCCAGCAGCTTCTCAGGGATTCCCTATGGCTACACCTTC	CASSFSGIPYGYTF
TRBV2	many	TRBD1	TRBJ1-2	TGTGCCAGCAGGGGACTACTCACAGGGGCGAAGAACTATGGCTACACCTTC	CASRGLLTGAKNYGYTF
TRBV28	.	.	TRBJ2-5	TGTGCCAGCAGTTACTACCTCAGGCTCCAAGAGACCCAGTACTTC	CASSYYLRLQETQYF
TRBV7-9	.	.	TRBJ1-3	TGTGCCAGCAGCTTAAAAGCGGTGAGGGGGAGAAACACCATATATTTT	CASSLKAVRGRNTIYF
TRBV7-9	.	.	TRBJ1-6	TGTGCCAGCAGCTTAGAAGTGACTTTAGGGAATTCACCCCTCCACTTT	CASSLEVTLGNSPLHF
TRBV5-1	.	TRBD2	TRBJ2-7	TGCGCCAGCAGCCCGACTAGCAGCGGGAGAGGCTACGAGCAGTACTTC	CASSPTSSGRGYEQYF
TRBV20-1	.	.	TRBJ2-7	TGCAGTGCCGGCGGGCCGGGAGAGCAGTACTTC	CSAGGPGEQYF
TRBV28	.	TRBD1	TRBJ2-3	TGTGCCAGCAGTTACGGGACAGGGCGACTTAGCACAGATACGCAGTATTTT	CASSYGTGRLSTDTQYF
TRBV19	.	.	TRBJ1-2	TGTGCCAGCTCAAAGGGGAGCGGCAGGGAAGGCTATGGCTACACCTTC	CASSKGSGREGYGYTF
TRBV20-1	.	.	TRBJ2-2	TGCAGTGCTAGAGACTTGCGCACCGGGGAGCTGTTTTTT	CSARDLRTGELFF
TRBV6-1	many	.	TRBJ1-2	TGTGCCAGCCGAGAGAGCAGACAGACCACCTTC	CASRESRQTTF
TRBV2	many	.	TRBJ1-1	TGTGCCAGCAGGGCCCGGGACCTTGGTGAAGCTTTCTTT	CASRARDLGEAFF
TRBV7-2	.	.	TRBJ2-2	TGTGCCAGCAGCGTAAATACGGGACTCTTAGGCGGGGAGCTGTTTTTT	CASSVNTGLLGGELFF
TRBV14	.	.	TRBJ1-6	TGTGCCAGCAGTTCGGGGCCCTCTCGCAATTCACCCCTCCACTTT	CASSSGPSRNSPLHF
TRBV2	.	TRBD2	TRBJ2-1	TGTGCCAGCAGTGAACGGCTAGCGGACTACAATGAGCAGTTCTTC	CASSERLADYNEQFF
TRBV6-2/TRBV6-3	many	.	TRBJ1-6	TGTGCCAGCAGCTCACCTGGGAATTCACCCCTCCACTTT	CASSSPGNSPLHF
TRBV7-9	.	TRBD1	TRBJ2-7	TGTGCCAGCAGCCCGGTCCGGGACAGGACCTACGAGCAGTACTTC	CASSPVRDRTYEQYF
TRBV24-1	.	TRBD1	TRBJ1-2	TGTGCCACCAGTGATGTTCCGACAGGGGGGGATGGCTACACCTTC	CATSDVPTGGDGYTF
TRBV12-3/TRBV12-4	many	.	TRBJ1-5	TGTGCCAGCAGTTTAGTAAGGGGCCGCAATCAGCCCCAGCATTTT	CASSLVRGRNQPQHF
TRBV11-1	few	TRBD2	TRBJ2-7	TGTGCCAGCAGCTCCCATAGCGGGGACGAGCAGTACTTC	CASSSHSGDEQYF
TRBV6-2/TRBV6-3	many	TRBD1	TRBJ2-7	TGTGCCAGCAATGATATAGTTGCGGGACAGGGATTCTACGAGCAGTACTTC	CASNDIVAGQGFYEQYF
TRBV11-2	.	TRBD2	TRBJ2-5	TGTGCCAGCAGCTTAGTCGCTAGCGGTGGGTCTCGTGTAGAGACCCAGTACTTC	CASSLVASGGSRVETQYF